The source of this T cell receptor (beta chain) is a study of beta chain features in type 1 diabetes. Whole-study results and caveats: Type 1 diabetes patients had moderately but significantly shorter TCRB CDR3s in all four CD4+ subsets.

Per germline, CDR1 GTSNPN and CDR2 SVGIG (reference sequence). V lost 1 base and J lost 1, with 8 bases in between. CDR3 length equals 13 residues. Every isolated RNA sample was fully reverse transcribed, so sequencing captured expressed TCRB transcripts. The table came from immunoSEQ multiplex PCR; TCRdb's copy has only in-frame clones and leaves some out. The sample shows about 170,000 clones, 7.8% of them seen only once. This clone was seen many times. Its target is not known. Researchers reported sorting CD4+ naive, central memory, regulatory and stem cell-like memory cells via CD45RO/CCR7/CD25/CD127/CD95/CD27.

The sample consisted of central memory CD4+ T cells from blood. The TCR sequence derives from a woman between 40 and 50 years old with type 1 diabetes. This sequence joins TRBV30 and TRBJ2-7; D gene unclear. This chain's CDR3 is CAWSDEDSYEQYF. The CDR3 bases are TGTGCCTGGAGTGACGAGGATTCCTACGAGCAGTACTTC. Drawing the rest from reference TRBV30 and TRBJ2-7, the complete variable domain is SQTIHQWPATLVQPVGSPLSLECTVEGTSNPNLYWYRQAAGRGLQLLFYSVGIGQISSEVPQNLSASRPQDRQFILSSKKLLLSDSGFYLCAWSDEDSYEQYFGPGTRLTVT.